This is a list of T cell receptor beta chains from one sample in a study of blood T cells in healthy people across ages. TCRdb ran MiXCR on the 5' RACE reads and lists one entry per CDR3 protein. The profile shows about 620,000 distinct CDR3 sequences, roughly half of them singletons. The specimen sequenced was blood. The origin of the receptors is a woman of 80 years or more in good health. CDR3s include the opening cysteine and the closing phenylalanine or tryptophan. D genes are given only for firm matches. Clone size is stated in some rows and not others, as once, few, many or a class when expanded.

V gene: TRBV3-1
D gene: NA
clone size: NA
J gene: TRBJ2-1
CDR3 DNA: TGTGCCAGCAGCCAAGGAGGGGTTATAGGTGAGCAGTTCTTC
CDR3 protein: CASSQGGVIGEQFF

V gene: TRBV7-9
D gene: NA
clone size: NA
J gene: TRBJ1-1
CDR3 DNA: TGTGCCAGCAGCGAACAGACGAACACTGAAGCTTTCTTT
CDR3 protein: CASSEQTNTEAFF

V gene: TRBV20-1
D gene: NA
clone size: NA
J gene: TRBJ1-1
CDR3 DNA: TGCAGTGCTAGTCTTCACAGGGCCGGGGCTGAAGCTTTCTTT
CDR3 protein: CSASLHRAGAEAFF

V gene: TRBV6-5
D gene: NA
clone size: NA
J gene: TRBJ2-1
CDR3 DNA: TGTGCCAGCAGTTACCCGTCTGCAGCAAGGAGCAATGAGCGGTTCTTC
CDR3 protein: CASSYPSAARSNERFF

V gene: TRBV12-3/TRBV12-4
D gene: TRBD1
clone size: NA
J gene: TRBJ2-1
CDR3 DNA: TGTGCCAGCAGCTACCGGACAGGAAGCTCCTACAATGAGCAGTTCTTC
CDR3 protein: CASSYRTGSSYNEQFF

V gene: TRBV3-1
D gene: NA
clone size: few
J gene: TRBJ2-5
CDR3 DNA: TGTGCCAGCAGCCGACCCCCGGCAGGGGCCTTTGAAGAGACCCAGTACTTC
CDR3 protein: CASSRPPAGAFEETQYF

V gene: TRBV15
D gene: NA
clone size: NA
J gene: TRBJ1-1
CDR3 DNA: TGTGCCACCAGCCATTGGGAGAGGAGGACAGCCCAACCCTTAGTGGAGGCTTTCTTT
CDR3 protein: CATSHWERRTAQPLVEAFF

V gene: TRBV9
D gene: NA
clone size: NA
J gene: TRBJ2-2
CDR3 DNA: TGTGCCAGCAGCGTCGACAGTTTAGGGAACACCGGGGAGCTGCTTTTT
CDR3 protein: CASSVDSLGNTGELLF

V gene: TRBV10-2
D gene: TRBD2
clone size: few
J gene: TRBJ2-1
CDR3 DNA: TGCGCCAGCAGCGAGGGGACTAGCGGGAGTGAGTTCTTC
CDR3 protein: CASSEGTSGSEFF

V gene: TRBV12-3/TRBV12-4
D gene: NA
clone size: NA
J gene: TRBJ2-5
CDR3 DNA: TGTGCCAGCAGTATAACGGCGGAGACCCAGTACTTC
CDR3 protein: CASSITAETQYF